This TCR beta chain was sequenced for a study of blood T cell repertoires in COVID-19. Across the whole study: Italy, Spain and the United States were the sources of the convalescent and acute COVID-19 samples.

The Seattle site enrolled patients during active infection and followed them longitudinally. As handled by the study authors: Estimation of nucleated cell counts relied on the amplification of reference gene primers. Sequencing was performed with immunoSEQ multiplex PCR; in TCRdb, only in-frame clones are kept and a portion is missing. That table furnishes V, J and clone size, whereas the DNA furnished D and trimming. The table lists 150,000 to 180,000 clones, roughly 81% of them singletons. Trimming stripped 5 bases from V and 0 bases from J, with 13 bases between. The CDR3 covers 15 residues. Germline CDR1 is SGHDN and CDR2 is FVKESK.

This sequence originates from a woman aged 60-70 years with COVID-19, enrolled during active disease. The sequenced sample was peripheral blood. The chain recombines TRBV14 with TRBJ1-1; TRBD1 might be the D (5 bases). This CDR3 reads CASSFWGGMNTEAFF. DNA for the CDR3: TGTGCCAGCAGCTTCTGGGGGGGGATGAACACTGAAGCTTTCTTT.